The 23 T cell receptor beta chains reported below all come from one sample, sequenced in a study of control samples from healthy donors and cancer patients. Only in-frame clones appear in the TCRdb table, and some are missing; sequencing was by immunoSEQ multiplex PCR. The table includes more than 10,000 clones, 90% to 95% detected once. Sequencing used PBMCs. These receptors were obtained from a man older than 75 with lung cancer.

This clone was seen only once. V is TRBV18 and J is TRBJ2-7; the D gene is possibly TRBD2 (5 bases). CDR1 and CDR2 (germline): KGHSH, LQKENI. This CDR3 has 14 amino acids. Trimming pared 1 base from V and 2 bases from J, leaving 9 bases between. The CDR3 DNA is TGTGCCAGCTCACCACGCCGGGGAACCTACGAGCAGTACTTC. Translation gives CASSPRRGTYEQYF.

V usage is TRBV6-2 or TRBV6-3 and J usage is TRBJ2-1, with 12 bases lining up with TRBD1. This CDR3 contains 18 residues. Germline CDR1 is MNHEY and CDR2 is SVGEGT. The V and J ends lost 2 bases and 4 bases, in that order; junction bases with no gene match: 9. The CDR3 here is CASSYPRDRGHGYNEQFF. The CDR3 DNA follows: TGTGCCAGCAGTTACCCCCGGGACAGGGGGCATGGTTACAATGAGCAGTTCTTC.

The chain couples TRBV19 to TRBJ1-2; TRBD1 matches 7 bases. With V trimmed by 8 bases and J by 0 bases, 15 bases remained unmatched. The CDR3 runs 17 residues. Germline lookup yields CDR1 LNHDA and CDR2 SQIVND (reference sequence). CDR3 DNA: TGTGCCAGTCGCGGGGGCCAGGGACAGCCCCCTAACTATGGCTACACCTTC. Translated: CASRGGQGQPPNYGYTF.

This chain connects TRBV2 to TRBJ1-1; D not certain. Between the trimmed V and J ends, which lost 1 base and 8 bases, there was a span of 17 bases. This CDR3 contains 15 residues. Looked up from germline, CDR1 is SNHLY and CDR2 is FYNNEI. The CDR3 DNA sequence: TGTGCCAGCAGTGAAGACCCGACGTGGGCCCCCGAAGCTTTCTTT. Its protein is CASSEDPTWAPEAFF.

CDR3 sequence reads: CASSYLTWGPNTEAFF. CDR3 DNA: TGTGCCAGCAGTTACCTTACCTGGGGCCCGAACACTGAAGCTTTCTTT. The rearrangement uses TRBV6-7 and TRBJ1-1; possibly TRBD1 for D (5 bases). TRBV6-7 is flagged as an ORF with uncertain function. Trimming stripped 2 bases from V and 1 base from J, with 14 bases between. CDR3 size: 16 residues.

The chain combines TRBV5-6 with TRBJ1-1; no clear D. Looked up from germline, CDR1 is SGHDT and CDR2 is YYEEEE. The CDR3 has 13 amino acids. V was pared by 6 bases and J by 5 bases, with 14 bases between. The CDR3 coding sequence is TGTGCCAGCACCTCCTTTCAAATTACTGAAGCTTTCTTT. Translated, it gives CASTSFQITEAFF.

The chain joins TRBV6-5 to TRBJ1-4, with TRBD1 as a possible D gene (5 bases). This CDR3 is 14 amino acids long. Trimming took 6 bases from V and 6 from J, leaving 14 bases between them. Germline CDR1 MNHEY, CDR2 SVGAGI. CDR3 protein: CASRTGLGDEKLFF. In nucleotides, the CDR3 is TGTGCCAGCAGGACGGGGTTAGGGGATGAAAAACTGTTTTTT.

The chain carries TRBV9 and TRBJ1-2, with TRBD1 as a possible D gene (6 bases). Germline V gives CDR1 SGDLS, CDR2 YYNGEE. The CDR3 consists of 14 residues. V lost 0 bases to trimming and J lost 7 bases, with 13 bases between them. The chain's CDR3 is CASSVADRPPGYTF. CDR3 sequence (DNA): TGTGCCAGCAGCGTAGCTGACAGGCCGCCTGGCTACACCTTC.

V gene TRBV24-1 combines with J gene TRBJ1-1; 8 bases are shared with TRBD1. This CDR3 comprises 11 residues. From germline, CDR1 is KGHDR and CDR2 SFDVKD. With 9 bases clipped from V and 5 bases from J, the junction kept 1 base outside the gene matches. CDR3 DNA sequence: TGTGCCACCCACAGGGGGACTGAAGCTTTCTTT. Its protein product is CATHRGTEAFF.

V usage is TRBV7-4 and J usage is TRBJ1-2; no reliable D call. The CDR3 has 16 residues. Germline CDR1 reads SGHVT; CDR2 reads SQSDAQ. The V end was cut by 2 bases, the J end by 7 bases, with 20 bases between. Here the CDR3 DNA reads TGTGCCAGCAGCTTACGGCGGGCGGTCGAAGACCGTGGCTACACCTTC. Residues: CASSLRRAVEDRGYTF.

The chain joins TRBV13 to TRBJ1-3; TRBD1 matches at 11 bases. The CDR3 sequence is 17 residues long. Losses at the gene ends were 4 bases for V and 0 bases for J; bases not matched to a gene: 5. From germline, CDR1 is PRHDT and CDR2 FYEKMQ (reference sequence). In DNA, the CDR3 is TGTGCCAGCAGCTACGGGACAGGGGGTTTCTCTGGAAACACCATATATTTT. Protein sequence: CASSYGTGGFSGNTIYF.

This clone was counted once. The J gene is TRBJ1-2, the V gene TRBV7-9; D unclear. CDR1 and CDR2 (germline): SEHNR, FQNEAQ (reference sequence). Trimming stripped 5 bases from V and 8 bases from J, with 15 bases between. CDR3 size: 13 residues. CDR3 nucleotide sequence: TGTGCCAGCAGCGAAGTAACCTTTTGGGGCTACACCTTC. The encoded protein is CASSEVTFWGYTF.

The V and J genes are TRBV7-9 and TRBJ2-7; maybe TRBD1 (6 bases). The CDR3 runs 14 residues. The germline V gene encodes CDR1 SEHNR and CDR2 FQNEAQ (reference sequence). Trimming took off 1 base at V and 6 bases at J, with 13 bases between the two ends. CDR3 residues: CASSLGGSGVEQYV. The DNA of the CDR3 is TGTGCCAGCAGCTTAGGAGGGTCAGGGGTCGAGCAGTACGTC.

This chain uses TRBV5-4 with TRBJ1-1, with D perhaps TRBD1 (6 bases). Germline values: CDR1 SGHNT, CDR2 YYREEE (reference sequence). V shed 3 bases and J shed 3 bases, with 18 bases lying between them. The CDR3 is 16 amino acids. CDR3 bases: TGTGCCAGCAGCTCCGACAGGACAAGTGTACACACTGAAGCTTTCTTT. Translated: CASSSDRTSVHTEAFF.

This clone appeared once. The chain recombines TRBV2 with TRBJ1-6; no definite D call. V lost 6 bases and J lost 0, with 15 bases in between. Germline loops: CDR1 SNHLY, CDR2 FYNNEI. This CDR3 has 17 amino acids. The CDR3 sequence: CASRGQEDLSYNSPLHF. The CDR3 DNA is TGTGCCAGCAGAGGGCAGGAGGACCTCTCCTATAATTCACCCCTCCACTTT.

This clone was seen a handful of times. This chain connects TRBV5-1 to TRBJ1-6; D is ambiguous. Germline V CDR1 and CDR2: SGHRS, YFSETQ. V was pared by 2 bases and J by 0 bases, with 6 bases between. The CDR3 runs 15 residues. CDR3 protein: CASSFRSSYNSPLHF. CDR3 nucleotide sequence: TGCGCCAGCAGCTTCAGGAGCTCCTATAATTCACCCCTCCACTTT.

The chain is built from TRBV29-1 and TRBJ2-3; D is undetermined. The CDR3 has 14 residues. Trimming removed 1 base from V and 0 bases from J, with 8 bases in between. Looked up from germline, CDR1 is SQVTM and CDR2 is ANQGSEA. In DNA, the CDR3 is TGCAGCGTTGAAGGGGCGGCTAGCACAGATACGCAGTATTTT. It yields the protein CSVEGAASTDTQYF.

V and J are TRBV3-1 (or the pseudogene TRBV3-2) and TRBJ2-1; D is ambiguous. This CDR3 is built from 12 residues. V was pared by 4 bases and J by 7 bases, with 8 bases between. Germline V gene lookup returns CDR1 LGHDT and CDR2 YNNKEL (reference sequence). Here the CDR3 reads CASSRHRNEQFF. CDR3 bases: TGTGCCAGCAGCCGTCATCGTAATGAGCAGTTCTTC.

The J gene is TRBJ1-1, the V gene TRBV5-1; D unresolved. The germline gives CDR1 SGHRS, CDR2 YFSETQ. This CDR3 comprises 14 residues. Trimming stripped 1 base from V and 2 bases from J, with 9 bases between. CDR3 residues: CASSLMDLNTEAFF. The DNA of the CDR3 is TGCGCCAGCAGCTTGATGGACTTAAACACTGAAGCTTTCTTT.

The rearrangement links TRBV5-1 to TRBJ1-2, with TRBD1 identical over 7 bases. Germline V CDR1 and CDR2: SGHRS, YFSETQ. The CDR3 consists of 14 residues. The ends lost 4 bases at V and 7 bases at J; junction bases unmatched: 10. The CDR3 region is CASSSGTEMGGYTF. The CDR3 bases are TGCGCCAGCAGCAGCGGGACAGAAATGGGTGGCTACACCTTC.

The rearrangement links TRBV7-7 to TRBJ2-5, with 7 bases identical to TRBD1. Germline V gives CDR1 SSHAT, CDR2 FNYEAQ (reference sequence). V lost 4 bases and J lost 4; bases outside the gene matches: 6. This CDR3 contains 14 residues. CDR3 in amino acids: CASSSRQGLETQYF. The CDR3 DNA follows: TGTGCCAGCAGCTCCCGACAGGGTTTAGAGACCCAGTACTTC.

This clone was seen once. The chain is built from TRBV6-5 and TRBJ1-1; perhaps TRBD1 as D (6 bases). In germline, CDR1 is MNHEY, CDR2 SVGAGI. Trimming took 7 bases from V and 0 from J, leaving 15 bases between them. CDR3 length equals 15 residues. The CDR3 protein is CASISVTGLNTEAFF. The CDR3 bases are TGTGCCAGCATTTCCGTCACAGGGTTGAACACTGAAGCTTTCTTT.

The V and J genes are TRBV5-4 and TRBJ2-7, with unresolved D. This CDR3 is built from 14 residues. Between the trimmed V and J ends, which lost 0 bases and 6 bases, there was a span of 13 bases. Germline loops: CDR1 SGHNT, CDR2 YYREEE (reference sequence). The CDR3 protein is CASSLGSTKGEQYF. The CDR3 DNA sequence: TGTGCCAGCAGCTTGGGGTCGACCAAGGGCGAGCAGTACTTC.